This is a list of T cell receptor beta chains from one sample in a study of shared clonotypes between healthy human individuals. TCRdb's copy holds only in-frame clones and misses some; the assay was immunoSEQ multiplex PCR. Of some 2.3 million clones in the sample, 85% to 95% were seen once. Sequencing input: naive CD4+ T cells from PBMCs. The source of these receptors is a man aged 18 to 29 in good health. Some clones in this sample may be carry-over from other donors' samples. CDR3s include the opening cysteine and the closing phenylalanine or tryptophan. The D gene is left open where the match is weak. Size tells how often a clone was seen (once, few, many) or the class of an expanded clone, and some rows leave it out.

J gene	clone size	V gene	D gene	CDR3 protein	CDR3 DNA
TRBJ1-1	.	TRBV11-3	TRBD1	CASSLPHRGGAVDTEAFF	TGTGCCAGCAGCTTGCCCCACAGGGGTGGGGCTGTGGACACTGAAGCTTTCTTT
TRBJ2-5	.	TRBV6-4	.	CASSAMPGNQETQYF	TGTGCCAGCAGTGCAATGCCGGGGAACCAAGAGACCCAGTACTTC
TRBJ2-7	once	TRBV5-6	.	CASSWTGPARDVYEQYF	TGTGCCAGCAGCTGGACGGGACCCGCCCGAGATGTTTACGAGCAGTACTTC
TRBJ1-2	.	TRBV7-2	.	CASSLSTAFAGYTF	TGTGCCAGCAGCTTATCGACAGCCTTTGCCGGCTACACCTTC
TRBJ2-7	.	TRBV27	.	CASSTRRAYEQYF	TGTGCCAGCAGTACTAGACGGGCCTACGAGCAGTACTTC
TRBJ2-2	.	TRBV18	.	CASSPPASTGELFF	TGTGCCAGCTCACCACCGGCTAGCACCGGGGAGCTGTTTTTT
TRBJ2-5	.	TRBV11-2	.	CASSSPKTQRAETQYF	TGTGCCAGCAGCTCCCCCAAAACCCAACGGGCAGAGACCCAGTACTTC
TRBJ2-1	.	TRBV5-4	.	CASSLDGGLGVEEQFF	TGTGCCAGCAGCTTGGACGGCGGCCTGGGAGTTGAGGAGCAGTTCTTC
TRBJ1-4	.	TRBV15	.	CATSRAPREKLFF	TGTGCCACCAGCAGAGCACCCCGGGAAAAACTGTTTTTT
TRBJ2-1	.	TRBV28	.	CAGCPSGVNEQFF	TGTGCCGGATGCCCAAGCGGTGTCAATGAGCAGTTCTTC
TRBJ2-7	.	TRBV27	.	CASSYGGMVAYEQYF	TGTGCCAGCAGTTATGGGGGAATGGTTGCGTACGAGCAGTACTTC
TRBJ2-3	.	TRBV7-3	.	CASSSGYSTDTQYF	TGTGCCAGCAGCTCGGGATATAGCACAGATACGCAGTATTTT
TRBJ1-5	few	TRBV6-5	.	CASSPAGKDQPQHF	TGTGCCAGCAGCCCTGCAGGCAAGGATCAGCCCCAGCATTTT
TRBJ2-1	.	TRBV9	TRBD2	CASSVGLAGIYNEQFF	TGTGCCAGCAGCGTAGGGCTAGCGGGAATTTACAATGAGCAGTTCTTC
TRBJ2-7	.	TRBV28	.	CASSSSGSPSYEQYF	TGTGCCAGCAGTTCATCGGGGAGCCCCTCCTACGAGCAGTACTTC
TRBJ2-5	.	TRBV10-1	.	CASSDGQAETQYF	TGCGCCAGCAGTGACGGCCAGGCGGAGACCCAGTACTTC
TRBJ2-7	.	TRBV5-1	.	CASSLGALTVRHEQYF	TGCGCCAGCAGCTTGGGCGCCCTTACCGTTCGGCACGAGCAGTACTTC
TRBJ1-1	.	TRBV5-1	.	CASSFDRSNTEAFF	TGCGCCAGCAGCTTCGACAGGAGCAACACTGAAGCTTTCTTT
TRBJ2-1	.	TRBV27	TRBD2	CASGGASGRAPYNEQFF	TGTGCCAGCGGGGGAGCTAGCGGGAGGGCCCCCTACAATGAGCAGTTCTTC
TRBJ1-2	.	TRBV5-4	.	CASSSTIYGYTF	TGTGCCAGCAGCTCAACGATCTATGGCTACACCTTC
TRBJ2-2	.	TRBV10-3	TRBD2	CAISWTSANANTGELFF	TGTGCCATCAGTTGGACTAGCGCTAACGCGAACACCGGGGAGCTGTTTTTT
TRBJ2-7	.	TRBV5-4	TRBD2	CASSLGASGSSYEQYF	TGTGCCAGCAGCCTCGGGGCTAGCGGGAGCTCCTACGAGCAGTACTTC
TRBJ2-3	.	TRBV28	.	CATGGPTDTQYF	TGTGCCACCGGCGGTCCCACAGATACGCAGTATTTT
TRBJ1-5	.	TRBV19	.	CASSAPGQLGNQPQHF	TGTGCCAGTAGTGCCCCCGGACAACTTGGGAATCAGCCCCAGCATTTT
TRBJ1-5	once	TRBV6-5	TRBD1	CASSGTAGPQHF	TGTGCCAGCTCCGGGACAGCAGGGCCCCAGCATTTT
TRBJ2-1	.	TRBV28	.	CASKTGGTGEQFF	TGTGCCAGCAAAACGGGCGGGACGGGTGAGCAGTTCTTC
TRBJ2-2	.	TRBV5-1	TRBD1	CASSSLETGTALTGELFF	TGCGCCAGCAGCTCATTGGAAACCGGGACAGCCCTCACCGGGGAGCTGTTTTTT
TRBJ2-1	.	TRBV18	TRBD1	CASSPRTGEYNEQFF	TGTGCCAGCTCGCCTCGGACAGGGGAATACAATGAGCAGTTCTTC
TRBJ2-7	once	TRBV2	.	CASRLNSYEQYF	TGTGCCAGCAGGCTTAACAGCTACGAGCAGTACTTC
TRBJ1-2	.	TRBV6-5	.	CASSYPGTNGYTF	TGTGCCAGCAGTTACCCAGGGACAAATGGCTACACCTTC
TRBJ2-4	.	TRBV18	.	CASSTKEGIAKNIQYF	TGTGCCAGCTCAACAAAAGAAGGGATAGCCAAAAACATTCAGTACTTC
TRBJ1-5	.	TRBV23-1	TRBD1	CASSHLHLNRGRRGGNQPQHF	TGCGCCAGCAGTCACCTCCACTTAAACAGGGGCCGCCGAGGTGGCAATCAGCCCCAGCATTTT
TRBJ2-7	.	TRBV6-5	TRBD1	CASSSEGQGAHEQYF	TGTGCCAGCAGTTCGGAAGGACAGGGGGCCCACGAGCAGTACTTC
TRBJ2-5	once	TRBV5-4	.	CASSPGGTVQETQYF	TGTGCCAGCAGCCCGGGAGGGACAGTGCAAGAGACCCAGTACTTC
TRBJ1-5	.	TRBV29-1	.	CSVDGGGNQPQHF	TGCAGCGTGGACGGAGGGGGGAATCAGCCCCAGCATTTT
TRBJ1-2	.	TRBV6-5	TRBD1	CASSRPGQGYGYTF	TGTGCCAGCAGTCGGCCCGGACAGGGTTATGGCTACACCTTC
TRBJ2-3	.	TRBV2	.	CARRPVAGRTDTQYF	TGTGCCCGCCGGCCGGTGGCAGGGAGGACAGATACGCAGTATTTT
TRBJ2-6	.	TRBV7-9	.	CASSRRGSGANVLTF	TGTGCCAGCAGCCGCAGGGGTTCTGGGGCCAACGTCCTGACTTTC
TRBJ1-1	.	TRBV21-1	.	CASSKALRMNTEAFF	TGTGCCAGCAGCAAAGCGCTTAGGATGAACACTGAAGCTTTCTTT
TRBJ2-7	.	TRBV5-1	.	CASSQAEGDYEQYF	TGCGCCAGCAGCCAAGCCGAGGGGGATTACGAGCAGTACTTC
TRBJ1-4	.	TRBV6-5	.	CASSYSWDTNEKLFF	TGTGCCAGCAGTTACTCTTGGGACACTAATGAAAAACTGTTTTTT
TRBJ2-1	once	TRBV7-9	TRBD2	CASSLGAGLAGSNEQFF	TGTGCCAGCAGCTTAGGGGCAGGACTAGCGGGAAGTAATGAGCAGTTCTTC
TRBJ2-6	.	TRBV18	.	CASSPRIGSIGANVLTF	TGTGCCAGCTCACCACGGATCGGGAGCATCGGGGCCAACGTCCTGACTTTC
TRBJ2-5	.	TRBV10-3	TRBD1	CAISDQQGYETQYF	TGTGCCATCAGTGATCAACAGGGGTATGAGACCCAGTACTTC
TRBJ1-4	once	TRBV6-5	.	CASSYSAREKLFF	TGTGCCAGCAGTTACTCGGCCAGGGAAAAACTGTTTTTT
TRBJ2-3	.	TRBV7-2	TRBD2	CASSSTSGTQYF	TGTGCCAGCAGCAGTACTAGCGGTACGCAGTATTTT
TRBJ2-1	.	TRBV6-1	.	CASTRTYNEQFF	TGTGCCAGTACACGTACCTACAATGAGCAGTTCTTC
TRBJ1-1	once	TRBV5-1	.	CASSLMGGKGNTEAFF	TGCGCCAGCAGCTTGATGGGTGGGAAGGGGAACACTGAAGCTTTCTTT
TRBJ1-1	.	TRBV5-4	TRBD1	CASSLSAGGGTEAFF	TGTGCCAGCAGCTTGAGTGCAGGGGGGGGCACTGAAGCTTTCTTT
TRBJ1-5	.	TRBV21-1	.	CASSKVLMDNQPQHF	TGTGCCAGCAGCAAAGTCTTGATGGACAATCAGCCCCAGCATTTT
TRBJ1-1	.	TRBV6-5	.	CASSSNRVMNTEAFF	TGTGCCAGCAGTTCGAACAGGGTGATGAACACTGAAGCTTTCTTT
TRBJ2-5	.	TRBV5-8	.	CASSNRAPETQYF	TGTGCCAGCAGCAACAGGGCCCCAGAGACCCAGTACTTC
TRBJ2-7	.	TRBV19	.	CASSRQLPSSYEQYF	TGTGCCAGTAGTCGCCAGCTGCCGAGCTCCTACGAGCAGTACTTC
TRBJ2-5	.	TRBV5-4	TRBD2	CASSSRAGGETQYF	TGTGCCAGCAGCTCCCGGGCGGGGGGAGAGACCCAGTACTTC
TRBJ2-2	.	TRBV7-9	.	CASSWDISTGELFF	TGTGCCAGCAGCTGGGACATCTCCACCGGGGAGCTGTTTTTT
TRBJ2-4	.	TRBV6-1	TRBD2	CASSASRIAGGAKNIQYF	TGTGCCAGCAGTGCCTCCCGAATAGCGGGAGGGGCCAAAAACATTCAGTACTTC
TRBJ1-1	.	TRBV7-9	.	CASSTSGTGGTEAFF	TGTGCCAGCAGCACGTCTGGAACTGGGGGAACTGAAGCTTTCTTT
TRBJ2-7	.	TRBV7-9	.	CASSHSGYEQYF	TGTGCCAGCAGCCACTCCGGCTACGAGCAGTACTTC